What follows is one T cell receptor beta chain and its context. The germline CDR1 and CDR2 sequences are SGHKS and YYEKEE (reference sequence). J was trimmed by 4 bases and V by 4 bases; bases with no gene match: 6. The CDR3 spans 15 residues. The data stem from a study of blood T cell repertoires in COVID-19. Across the whole study: From the United States, Italy and Spain came samples of acute and convalescent COVID-19. Sources were T cells, B-cell-depleted T cells, or PBMCs; the material itself was cDNA or gDNA.

Original handling: Amplifying reference gene primers gave estimates of nucleated cell counts. Using immunoSEQ multiplex PCR, the repertoire was profiled, and TCRdb retains in-frame clones only, with some absent. The V and J calls and the clone size are those of that table, but D and trimming were determined from the DNA. The sample comprises 250,000 to 300,000 clones, about nine tenths of which are singletons, and roughly 2.2% rests with the top ten. The receptor was isolated from a man aged 45 to 65 with acute or convalescent COVID-19. The sample consisted of peripheral blood. J is TRBJ2-5 and V is TRBV5-5; 11 bases line up with TRBD2. CDR3 loop: CASSPIAGGPETQYF. The CDR3 region has the DNA TGTGCCAGCAGCCCAATAGCGGGGGGGCCAGAGACCCAGTACTTC.